The source of this TCR beta chain is a study of T-cell memory formation after mild COVID-19. Study-level results: A second wave of clones peaked on day 37, and their SARS-CoV-2 specificity went unconfirmed. Detection of some responders pre-infection suggested pre-existing cross-reactive memory T cells participated. Among CD4+ contracting clones, most were CM and EM, and CD8+ ones EMRA.

The CDR3 length is 14 residues. Per the germline V gene, CDR1 is SGHRS and CDR2 is YFSETQ. The germline V and J ends were trimmed by 3 bases and 1 base, with 10 bases remaining between them. After 5'RACE with constant-segment primers, TCR alpha and TCR beta cDNA libraries carrying sample barcodes and UMIs were obtained. TCRdb re-called the 5' RACE reads through MiXCR, storing one row per CDR3 protein. The repertoire has some 130,000 distinct CDR3 sequences, over 15% of them found once; the top ten carry 4.5% to 5.5%. A note on this clonotype: Its specificity is not known.

The TCR sequence derives from a man aged 18 to 29 who had mild COVID-19 (a few samples of this study predate the infection). Cell type and time point are not known. The sample was PBMCs or a T cell subset sorted from them (not recorded which). V and J are TRBV5-1 and TRBJ1-1, with a possible D match to TRBD1 (5 bases). CDR3 bases: TGCGCCAGCAGCTCTGGCCAGGGGAACACTGAAGCTTTCTTT. Translating it yields CASSSGQGNTEAFF.